This entry lists 9 T cell receptor beta chains sequenced from one sample in a study of T cells in women clearing cervical HPV infection. Data came from immunoSEQ multiplex PCR; TCRdb stores just in-frame clones and leaves some out. This repertoire comprises approximately 31,000 clones; its ten largest clones make up nearly 7%. The sample comprised blood buffy coat. The origin of the receptors is a woman aged 18-69 years with a cervical HPV16 infection that either progressed to CIN3+ or cleared (not recorded which).

Comment on this clone: The read falls 3 residues short of the CDR3 end, and the missing part is taken from the germline J gene. The chain recombines TRBV6-2 or TRBV6-3 with TRBJ2-7, with D possibly matching TRBD2 (6 bases). In germline, CDR1 is MNHEY, CDR2 SVGEGT. The CDR3 has 17 amino acids. V was clipped by 8 bases and J by 1 base, with 24 bases between them. CDR3 sequence reads: CASRPPSGRSGSYEQYF. The sequenced CDR3 bases are TGTGCCAGCCGCCCGCCCTCCGGGAGATCGGGGTCCTACGAG.

Concerning this clone itself: The read falls 3 residues short of the CDR3 end, and the missing part is taken from the germline J gene. The chain carries TRBV5-4 and TRBJ2-7; perhaps TRBD1 as D (6 bases). In germline, CDR1 is SGHNT, CDR2 YYREEE (reference sequence). CDR3 length: 15 residues. V lost 4 bases to trimming and J lost 6 bases, with 20 bases between them. The part of the CDR3 DNA that was read is TGTGCCAGCAGCGGGGGCCAGGGGCCCTCGGGCGAG. Residues: CASSGGQGPSGE. The entire CDR3 protein reads CASSGGQGPSGEQYF.

The DNA read from the CDR3 is TGTGCCAGCAGCACCGACAGGGGAGGCAATCAGCCC. This translates into CASSTDRGGNQP. The full CDR3 protein is CASSTDRGGNQPQHF. V is TRBV12-3 or TRBV12-4 and J is TRBJ1-5, with 8 positions matching TRBD1. The read comes to an end 3 residues before the CDR3 does, leaving the germline J gene to fill in the end. This CDR3 has 15 residues. After removal of 6 bases from V and 2 bases from J, the junction contained 6 bases not matched to a gene.

With respect to this clone: Read coverage stops 3 residues before the CDR3 terminus; the germline J gene supplies the remainder. The chain carries TRBV19 and TRBJ2-5; 11 nucleotides match TRBD1. The CDR3 loop spans 16 amino acids. Germline loops: CDR1 LNHDA, CDR2 SQIVND (reference sequence). V dropped 4 bases and J dropped 5; count of bases not matched to a gene: 9. The sequenced part of the CDR3 DNA is TGTGCCAGTAGTACCGGACAGGGGGCAGCGAGGGAGACC. Translating gives CASSTGQGAARET. The whole CDR3 protein is CASSTGQGAARETQYF.

Comment on this clone: The read comes to an end 3 residues before the CDR3 does, leaving the germline J gene to fill in the end. This chain joins TRBV20-1 and TRBJ2-3; 10 bases fit TRBD2. The junction had 16 bases not matched to a gene; V was cut back by 0 bases and J by 4 bases. Germline values: CDR1 DFQATT, CDR2 SNEGSKA (reference sequence). CDR3 size: 19 residues. The covered CDR3 bases are TGCAGTGCTAGAGATAGCCAGGGCTCCAGCGGGAGGGCTGCAGATACG. Amino acids: CSARDSQGSSGRAADT. The entire CDR3 is CSARDSQGSSGRAADTQYF.

Remarks on this clone: With the read ending 3 residues before the CDR3 end, the germline J gene is used to fill in that end. The genes are TRBV7-9 and TRBJ1-2, with D unclear. The CDR3 covers 14 residues. Germline V gives CDR1 SEHNR, CDR2 FQNEAQ (reference sequence). The DNA read from the CDR3 is TGTGCCAGCAGCTCCGGACTCTATTCGAATGAC. Protein sequence: CASSSGLYSND. The full CDR3 is CASSSGLYSNDYTF. The variable domain in full, with the rest retrieved from reference TRBV7-9 and TRBJ1-2, is DTGVSQNPRHKITKRGQNVTFRCDPISEHNRLYWYRQTLGQGPEFLTYFQNEAQLEKSRLLSDRFSAERPKGSFSTLEIQRTEQGDSAMYLCASSSGLYSNDYTFGSGTRLTVV.

About this clone itself: Read coverage stops 3 residues before the CDR3 terminus; the germline J gene supplies the remainder. V gene TRBV5-4 combines with J gene TRBJ1-6; 7 bases fit TRBD1. CDR1 and CDR2 from the germline V gene are SGHNT and YYREEE (reference sequence). V was clipped by 5 bases and J by 3 bases; unmatched bases: 2. CDR3 length equals 14 residues. CDR3 residues: CASRRDSYNSPLHF. CDR3 DNA (partial): TGTGCCAGCAGGCGGGACAGCTATAATTCACCC.

Comment on this clone: The sequence runs out 3 residues before the end of the CDR3; the remainder is reconstructed from the germline J gene. The chain has TRBV5-1 and TRBJ2-2; 7 bases agree with TRBD1. This CDR3 region has 15 residues. Germline-derived CDR1 and CDR2 are SGHRS and YFSETQ. The part of the CDR3 DNA that was read is TGCGCCAGCAGCCTATGGGACAGAAAGAATTCACCG. Amino acid sequence: CASSLWDRKNSP. The full CDR3 reads CASSLWDRKNSPLFF.

For this clone: The read is 3 residues too short to cover the CDR3 end, so that end is filled in from the germline J gene. The rearrangement uses TRBV10-2 and TRBJ2-3; D perhaps matches TRBD1 (6 bases). Trimming stripped 6 bases from V and 0 bases from J, with 13 bases between. The germline gives CDR1 WSHSY, CDR2 SAAADI. The CDR3 consists of 15 residues. The sequenced CDR3 bases are TGCGCCAGCAGGGAACAGGGCGTTAGCACAGATACG. Translation: CASREQGVSTDT. The entire CDR3 sequence reads CASREQGVSTDTQYF.